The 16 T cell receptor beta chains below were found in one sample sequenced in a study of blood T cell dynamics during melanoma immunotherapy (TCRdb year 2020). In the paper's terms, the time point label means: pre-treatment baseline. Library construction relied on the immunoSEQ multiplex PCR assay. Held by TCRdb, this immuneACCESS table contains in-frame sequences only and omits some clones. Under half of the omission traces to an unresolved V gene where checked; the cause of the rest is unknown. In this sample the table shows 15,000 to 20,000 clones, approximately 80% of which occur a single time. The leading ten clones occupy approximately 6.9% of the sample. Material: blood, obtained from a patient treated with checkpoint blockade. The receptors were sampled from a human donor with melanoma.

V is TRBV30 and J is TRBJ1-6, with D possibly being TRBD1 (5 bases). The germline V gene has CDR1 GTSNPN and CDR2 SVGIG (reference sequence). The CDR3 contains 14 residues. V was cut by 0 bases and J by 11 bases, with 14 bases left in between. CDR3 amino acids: CAWSVSGSGAPLHF. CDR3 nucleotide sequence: TGTGCCTGGAGTGTATCCGGGTCGGGGGCACCCCTCCACTTT.

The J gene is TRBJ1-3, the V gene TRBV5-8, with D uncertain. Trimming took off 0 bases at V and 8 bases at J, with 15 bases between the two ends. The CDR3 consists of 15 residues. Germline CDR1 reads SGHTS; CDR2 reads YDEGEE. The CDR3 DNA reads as TGTGCCAGCAGCTTGGACAGCTTTCAAGGTTACACCATATATTTT. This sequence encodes CASSLDSFQGYTIYF.

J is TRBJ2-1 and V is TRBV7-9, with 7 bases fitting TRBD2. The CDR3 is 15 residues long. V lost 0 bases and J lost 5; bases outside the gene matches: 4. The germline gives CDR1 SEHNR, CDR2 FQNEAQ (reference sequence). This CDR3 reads CASSLAGGPHNEQFF. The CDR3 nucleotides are TGTGCCAGCAGCTTAGCGGGAGGGCCGCACAATGAGCAGTTCTTC.

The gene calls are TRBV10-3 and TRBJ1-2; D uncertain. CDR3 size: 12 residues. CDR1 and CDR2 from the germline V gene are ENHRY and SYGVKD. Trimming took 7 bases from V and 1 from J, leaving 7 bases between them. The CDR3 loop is CAITPDNYGYTF. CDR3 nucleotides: TGTGCCATCACACCGGATAACTATGGCTACACCTTC.

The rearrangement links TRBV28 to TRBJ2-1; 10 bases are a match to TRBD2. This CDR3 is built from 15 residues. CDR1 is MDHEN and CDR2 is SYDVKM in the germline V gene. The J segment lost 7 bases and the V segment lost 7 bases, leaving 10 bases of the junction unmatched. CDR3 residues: CASNPLGTSANEQFF. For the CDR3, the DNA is TGTGCCAGCAACCCCCTCGGGACTAGCGCAAATGAGCAGTTCTTC.

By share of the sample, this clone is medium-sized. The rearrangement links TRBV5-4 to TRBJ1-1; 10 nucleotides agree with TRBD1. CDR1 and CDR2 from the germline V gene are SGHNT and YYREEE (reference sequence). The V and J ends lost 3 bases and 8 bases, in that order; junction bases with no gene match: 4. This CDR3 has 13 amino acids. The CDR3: CASSSGTGAEAFF. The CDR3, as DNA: TGTGCCAGCAGCTCCGGGACAGGGGCCGAAGCTTTCTTT.

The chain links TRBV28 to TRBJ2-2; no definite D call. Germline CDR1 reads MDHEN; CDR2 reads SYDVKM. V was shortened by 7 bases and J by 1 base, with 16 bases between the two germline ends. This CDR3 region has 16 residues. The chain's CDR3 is CASTPNIRRNTGELFF. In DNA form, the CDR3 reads TGTGCCAGCACCCCAAATATCAGAAGGAACACCGGGGAGCTGTTTTTT.

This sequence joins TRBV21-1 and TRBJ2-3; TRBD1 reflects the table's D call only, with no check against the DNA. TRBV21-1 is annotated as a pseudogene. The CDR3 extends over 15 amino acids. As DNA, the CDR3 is TGTGCCAGCAGCAAAGGAGGGACAGGGGGCTATACGCAGTATTTT. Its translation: CASSKGGTGGYTQYF.

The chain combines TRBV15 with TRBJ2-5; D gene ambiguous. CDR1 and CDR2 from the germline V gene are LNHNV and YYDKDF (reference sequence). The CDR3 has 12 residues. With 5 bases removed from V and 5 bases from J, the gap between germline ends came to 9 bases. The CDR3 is CATSPGMETQYF. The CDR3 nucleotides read TGTGCCACCAGCCCCGGAATGGAGACCCAGTACTTC.

CDR3 region: CASTVVEGQAFYEQYF. The CDR3 bases are TGTGCCAGCACCGTTGTTGAGGGACAGGCCTTTTATGAGCAGTACTTC. This chain links TRBV7-8 with TRBJ2-7, with 8 positions matching TRBD1. This CDR3 contains 16 residues. V was pared by 7 bases and J by 7 bases, with 18 bases of the junction left unmatched. Germline lookup yields CDR1 SGHVS and CDR2 FQNEAQ.

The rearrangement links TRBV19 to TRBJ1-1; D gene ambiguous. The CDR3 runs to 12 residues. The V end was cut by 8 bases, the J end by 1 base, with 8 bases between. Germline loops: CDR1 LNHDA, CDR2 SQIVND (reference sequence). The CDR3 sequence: CASEEGNTEAFF. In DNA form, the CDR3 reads TGTGCCAGTGAAGAGGGGAACACTGAAGCTTTCTTT.

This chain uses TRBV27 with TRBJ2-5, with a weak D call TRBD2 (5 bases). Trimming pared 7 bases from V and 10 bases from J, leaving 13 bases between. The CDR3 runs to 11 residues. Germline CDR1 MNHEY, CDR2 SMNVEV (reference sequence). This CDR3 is CASTYLGVQYF. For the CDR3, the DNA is TGTGCCAGCACCTACCTCGGGGTCCAGTACTTC.

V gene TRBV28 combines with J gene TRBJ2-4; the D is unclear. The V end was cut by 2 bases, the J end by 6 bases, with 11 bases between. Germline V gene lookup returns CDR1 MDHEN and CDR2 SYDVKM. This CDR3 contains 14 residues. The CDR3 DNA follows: TGTGCCAGCAGTTTAAATACGGTCGGAAACATTCAGTACTTC. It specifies CASSLNTVGNIQYF. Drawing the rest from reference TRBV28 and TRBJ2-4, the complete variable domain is DVKVTQSSRYLVKRTGEKVFLECVQDMDHENMFWYRQDPGLGLRLIYFSYDVKMKEKGDIPEGYSVSREKKERFSLILESASTNQTSMYLCASSLNTVGNIQYFGAGTRLSVL.

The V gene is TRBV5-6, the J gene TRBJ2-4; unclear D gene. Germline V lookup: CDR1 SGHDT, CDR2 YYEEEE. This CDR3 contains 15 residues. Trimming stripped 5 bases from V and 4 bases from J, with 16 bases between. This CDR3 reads CASSTQRVGKNIQYF. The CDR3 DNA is TGTGCCAGCAGTACGCAAAGGGTTGGGAAAAACATTCAGTACTTC.

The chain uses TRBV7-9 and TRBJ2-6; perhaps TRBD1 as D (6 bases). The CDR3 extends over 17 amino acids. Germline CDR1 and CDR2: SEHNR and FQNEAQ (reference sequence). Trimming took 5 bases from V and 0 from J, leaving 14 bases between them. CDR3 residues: CASSTGMGRSGANVLTF. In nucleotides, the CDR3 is TGTGCCAGCAGCACAGGGATGGGTCGCTCTGGGGCCAACGTCCTGACTTTC.

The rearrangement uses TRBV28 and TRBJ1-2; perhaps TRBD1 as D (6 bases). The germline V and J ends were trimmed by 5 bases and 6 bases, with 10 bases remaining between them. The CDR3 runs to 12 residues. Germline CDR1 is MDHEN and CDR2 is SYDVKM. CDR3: CASSLTGNGYTF. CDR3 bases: TGTGCCAGCAGTCTAACAGGGAATGGCTACACCTTC.